A single sample gave rise to the 5 T cell receptor beta chains below, sequenced in a study of low-dose radiotherapy and immunotherapy resistance in tumors. Stated time point: after trial treatment. The treatment denotes: LDRT plus nivolumab, ipilimumab, low-dose cyclophosphamide and aspirin (RACIN trial). TRAV- and TRBV-specific primers, spanning alpha and beta chains, primed first-strand cDNA. It was with a constant-region primer and a V-primer adapter that TCRs were amplified over approximately 20 PCR cycles. Each CDR3 protein is one row after TCRdb ran MiXCR on the reads. This table has more than 90,000 distinct CDR3 sequences, under 25% appearing once. The sequencing here drew on PBMCs, taken after low-dose radiotherapy plus immunotherapy. The receptors stem from a male donor with prostate cancer.

This clonotype showed up many times. V and J are TRBV7-6 and TRBJ2-5, with 12 bases identical to TRBD2. The junction had 5 bases not matched to a gene; V was cut back by 4 bases and J by 5 bases. The CDR3 consists of 15 residues. Per germline, CDR1 SGHVS and CDR2 FNYEAQ. The CDR3 spells CASSSLAGGHETQYF. The DNA of the CDR3 is TGTGCCAGCAGCTCCCTAGCGGGGGGGCATGAGACCCAGTACTTC.

This clonotype was recorded at least ten times. The genes are TRBV2 and TRBJ2-2; D gene unclear. The CDR3 runs to 12 residues. Trimming took 8 bases from V and 7 from J, leaving 11 bases between them. In germline, CDR1 is SNHLY, CDR2 FYNNEI. The CDR3 protein is CASERSFGELFF. CDR3 nucleotides: TGTGCCAGCGAGCGTAGTTTCGGGGAGCTGTTTTTT.

There are many counts of this clonotype. This sequence joins TRBV4-2 and TRBJ1-6, with a tentative D call TRBD1 (5 bases). V was trimmed by 0 bases and J by 9 bases, leaving 9 bases between them. CDR3 size: 14 residues. The germline V gene has CDR1 LGHNA and CDR2 YNFKEQ. CDR3 DNA sequence: TGTGCCAGCAGCCAAGATCGTGGGGGTTCACCCCTCCACTTT. Translating it yields CASSQDRGGSPLHF.

In its sample, this clonotype was seen many times. The J gene is TRBJ2-5, the V gene TRBV3-1; possibly TRBD1 for D (6 bases). Looked up from germline, CDR1 is LGHDT and CDR2 is YNNKEL (reference sequence). The length of the CDR3 is 14 residues. V was clipped by 0 bases and J by 1 base, with 6 bases between them. The CDR3 here is CASSQEGAQETQYF. In DNA, the CDR3 is TGTGCCAGCAGCCAAGAGGGGGCCCAAGAGACCCAGTACTTC.

There are many counts of this clonotype. The rearrangement uses TRBV24-1 and TRBJ2-7, with a possible D match to TRBD1 (7 bases). V shed 0 bases and J shed 3 bases, with 14 bases lying between them. The germline V gene has CDR1 KGHDR and CDR2 SFDVKD. This CDR3 has 16 amino acids. The CDR3 reads CATSDLRGTDDYEQYF. In nucleotides, the CDR3 is TGTGCCACCAGTGATTTGCGCGGGACAGACGACTACGAGCAGTACTTC.